This is a list of T cell receptor beta chains from one sample in a study of shared clonotypes between healthy human individuals. The data were produced by immunoSEQ multiplex PCR, yet TCRdb's version contains in-frame clones alone and is incomplete. The table has about 2.4 million clones, 90% to 95% seen once; the top ten hold 0.14%. Material for sequencing was naive CD4+ T cells sorted from blood. The source is a young man in good health. Both conserved end residues are part of each CDR3. A D gene is named only where the DNA matches it firmly. The listing skips clone size in some rows; elsewhere it reads once, few, many or a size class.

abundance	v_gene	j_gene	d_gene	CDR3nt	CDR3aa
NA	TRBV2	TRBJ1-5	NA	TGTGCCAGCAGAGACACCTACAGGGATCAGCCCCAGCATTTT	CASRDTYRDQPQHF
NA	TRBV2	TRBJ2-3	TRBD2	TGTGCCAGCAGCGAAACTAGCGGGAGTACAGATACGCAGTATTTT	CASSETSGSTDTQYF
NA	TRBV2	TRBJ2-7	NA	TGTGCCAGCAGCGGCGGGGGCCGTTACGAGCAGTACTTC	CASSGGGRYEQYF
NA	TRBV7-2	TRBJ1-1	NA	TGTGCCAGCAGCTTAGAAAGTTTCCGCGACAGGAACACTGAAGCTTTCTTT	CASSLESFRDRNTEAFF
NA	TRBV9	TRBJ1-1	TRBD1	TGTGCCAGCAGCCCCCTAAAAATTGCAGGGGGAGCTTTCTTT	CASSPLKIAGGAFF
few	TRBV27	TRBJ1-2	TRBD1	TGTGCCAGCAGTTCCCGGGACAGGGGGCTTCTCCTTGGCGGCTACACCTTC	CASSSRDRGLLLGGYTF
NA	TRBV30	TRBJ1-2	NA	TGTGCCTGGGGGATCGGACTTTCAGCTAACTATGGCTACACCTTC	CAWGIGLSANYGYTF
NA	TRBV5-6	TRBJ2-3	NA	TGTGCCAGCTGCCGTTGGGTCGTCACAGATACGCAGTATTTT	CASCRWVVTDTQYF
NA	TRBV11-2	TRBJ2-5	TRBD1	TGTGCCAGCAGCCCCGGACAGGTCCAAGAGACCCAGTACTTC	CASSPGQVQETQYF
NA	TRBV6-6	TRBJ2-7	NA	TGTGCCAGCAGTTACGGGCTAGTGCAGTACTTC	CASSYGLVQYF
NA	TRBV5-1	TRBJ2-7	NA	TGCGCCAGCAGCTTAGAAGGCGGGCGCGAGCAGTACTTC	CASSLEGGREQYF
NA	TRBV15	TRBJ1-2	NA	TGTGCCACCAGCAGGGAAACACGGATCTATGGCTACACCTTC	CATSRETRIYGYTF
few	TRBV5-1	TRBJ1-4	NA	TGCGCCAGCAGCTTGGAGGGGACTAATGAAAAACTGTTTTTT	CASSLEGTNEKLFF
NA	TRBV29-1	TRBJ2-3	TRBD2	TGCAGCGTTGAAGACGCGGTCGGACTAGCGGGAGCTACAGATACGCAGTATTTT	CSVEDAVGLAGATDTQYF
NA	TRBV6-5	TRBJ1-5	TRBD1	TGTGCCAGCAGCCCCGTCCCGGGACAGCAGCCCCAGCATTTT	CASSPVPGQQPQHF
NA	TRBV5-1	TRBJ2-3	NA	TGCGCCAGCAGCTTGGATCCAATTAGGGCGGGCACAGATACGCAGTATTTT	CASSLDPIRAGTDTQYF
NA	TRBV5-6	TRBJ1-5	NA	TGTGCCAGCAGCTCCCCCCGGGGACACCTTAATCAGCCCCAGCATTTT	CASSSPRGHLNQPQHF
NA	TRBV7-2	TRBJ2-7	TRBD1	TGTGCCAGCAGCTCTCCCGGGACAGGGGCCTACGAGCAGTACTTC	CASSSPGTGAYEQYF
NA	TRBV5-4	TRBJ2-5	NA	TGTGCCAGCAGCCCCCAGGACACCCAAGAGACCCAGTACTTC	CASSPQDTQETQYF
NA	TRBV6-1	TRBJ2-3	NA	TGTGCCAGCAGTGAGATTATATGGTATTTT	CASSEIIWYF
NA	TRBV11-2	TRBJ2-6	TRBD1	TGTGCCAGCAGCCCGGGACAGCACTCTGGGGCCAACGTCCTGACTTTC	CASSPGQHSGANVLTF
once	TRBV30	TRBJ2-7	NA	TGTGCCTGGAGCCTTCGACGGGGCGGCTCCTACGAGCAGTACTTC	CAWSLRRGGSYEQYF
NA	TRBV27	TRBJ2-7	TRBD2	TGTGCCAGCAGGGCGGGGGGCCCGGCGGGCGAGCAGTACTTC	CASRAGGPAGEQYF
NA	TRBV9	TRBJ1-2	NA	TGTGCCAGCAGCCCGCAATCCGGGACTGGCTATGGCTACACCTTC	CASSPQSGTGYGYTF
NA	TRBV5-8	TRBJ2-5	NA	TGTGCCAGCAGCTCGGTCTTTGTCGAGACCCAGTACTTC	CASSSVFVETQYF
NA	TRBV18	TRBJ1-5	NA	TGTGCCAGCTCACCCCGGGCAGGTAGCAATCAGCCCCAGCATTTT	CASSPRAGSNQPQHF
NA	TRBV19	TRBJ2-5	NA	TGTGCCAGTAAACGGGTTTATCAAGAGACCCAGTACTTC	CASKRVYQETQYF
NA	TRBV28	TRBJ2-2	NA	TGTGCCAGCAGTTTGTCAGGGTCGGGCACCGGGGAGCTGTTTTTT	CASSLSGSGTGELFF
NA	TRBV4-1	TRBJ2-7	TRBD1	TGCGCCAGCAGCCAAGATTCAGGGGGACGTACCTACGAGCAGTACTTC	CASSQDSGGRTYEQYF
NA	TRBV28	TRBJ1-6	NA	TGTGCCAGCAGTTTGAAGGGGGGTTCACCCCTCCACTTT	CASSLKGGSPLHF
NA	TRBV21-1	TRBJ1-5	NA	TGTGCCAGCAGCAAAGGCAGGGCGTGGCAGCCCCAGCATTTT	CASSKGRAWQPQHF
once	TRBV5-1	TRBJ2-3	NA	TGCGCCAGCAGCTTTGACAGAAACACAGATACGCAGTATTTT	CASSFDRNTDTQYF
once	TRBV11-1	TRBJ1-6	NA	TGTGCCAGCAGCTTAGATCCAAATTCACCCCTCCACTTT	CASSLDPNSPLHF
NA	TRBV6-6	TRBJ2-3	TRBD1	TGTGCCAGCAGTTATGGACAGGGGAGAACAGATACGCAGTATTTT	CASSYGQGRTDTQYF